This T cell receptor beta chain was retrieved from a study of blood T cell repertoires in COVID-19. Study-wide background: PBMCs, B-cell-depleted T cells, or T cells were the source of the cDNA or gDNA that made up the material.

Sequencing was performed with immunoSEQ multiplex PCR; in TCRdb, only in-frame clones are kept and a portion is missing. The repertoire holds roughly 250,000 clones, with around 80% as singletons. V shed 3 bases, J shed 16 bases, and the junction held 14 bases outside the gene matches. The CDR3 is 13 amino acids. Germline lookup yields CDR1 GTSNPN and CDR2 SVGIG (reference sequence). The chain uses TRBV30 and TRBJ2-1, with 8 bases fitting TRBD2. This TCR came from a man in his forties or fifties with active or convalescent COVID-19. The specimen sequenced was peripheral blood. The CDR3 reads CAWRSGTGGPGFF. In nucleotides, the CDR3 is TGTGCCTGGAGGTCGGGGACGGGAGGGCCCGGATTCTTC.